The rows below give T cell receptor beta chains drawn from one sample of a study of blood T cell repertoires in COVID-19. Clones were sequenced by immunoSEQ multiplex PCR, and TCRdb holds only the in-frame ones, with some missing. The sample yields roughly 400,000 clones, 80% to 90% seen once. The source material was PBMCs or T cells enriched from blood (not recorded which). The receptors come from a man aged 25-40 years who had recovered from COVID-19. The conserved cysteine and the conserved F or W are not part of the CDR3 here. Each record gives: V gene, J gene, CDR3 protein.

>TRBV5-5|TRBJ1-1
ASSFGRNTEAF
>TRBV18|TRBJ1-5
ASSLTSAGFNQPQH
>TRBV18|TRBJ1-2
ASSPSTEHGGGYT
>TRBV20-1|TRBJ1-2
SASPGADYGYT
>TRBV11-2|TRBJ1-5
ASSLEVASNQPQH
>TRBV18|TRBJ2-5
ASSPSARPQETQY
>TRBV28|TRBJ1-1
ASTDRDRPEAF
>TRBV3-1/TRBV3-2|TRBJ1-2
ASSQDPSQGARGYT
>TRBV5-1|TRBJ1-4
ASSAGTTDEKLF
>TRBV5-1|TRBJ2-2
ASSAAWDSSNTGELF
>TRBV7-2|TRBJ1-5
ASSLTGQGNQPQH
>TRBV7-3|TRBJ2-7
ASSPTYGADYEQY
>TRBV11-2|TRBJ2-3
ASSSRQLAGVADTQY
>TRBV12-3/TRBV12-4|TRBJ1-2
ASSLRSYGYT
>TRBV6-1|TRBJ1-1
ASSEAWTGSIEAF
>TRBV13|TRBJ2-2
ASSERDSSRELF
>TRBV6-4|TRBJ1-1
ASSEGTTLNTEAF
>TRBV29-1|TRBJ2-1
SVEGQGSFSEQF
>TRBV30|TRBJ2-2
AWSHLSTGELF
>TRBV28|TRBJ1-3
ASTIQGAWNTIY
>TRBV3-1/TRBV3-2|TRBJ2-3
ASSRQVLATRADTQY
>TRBV13|TRBJ2-7
ASSERGYEQY
>TRBV12-3/TRBV12-4|TRBJ1-6
ASSLWLDSPLH
>TRBV15|TRBJ1-6
ATGLGQGNSPLH
>TRBV4-2|TRBJ2-7
ASSQESGSSSYEQY
>TRBV10-3|TRBJ2-5
AISAEGGATETQY
>TRBV28|TRBJ2-7
ASSQTLGANRALYEQY
>TRBV28|TRBJ2-5
ASSSPDGRGQY
>TRBV30|TRBJ1-5
AWAGQGNQPQH
>TRBV5-4|TRBJ2-5
ASSEGLGGQETQY
>TRBV11-1|TRBJ1-1
ASSLSPGVRGQSF
>TRBV11-3|TRBJ2-5
ASAPFRGETQY
>TRBV5-1|TRBJ2-2
ASVGQANTGELF
>TRBV9|TRBJ2-3
ASSAPLTSGSHYGTDTQY
>TRBV6-6|TRBJ1-1
ASSYQGAGNTEAF
>TRBV2|TRBJ2-5
ASSELSGSETQY
>TRBV6-5|TRBJ2-7
ASRSGQSYEQY
>TRBV6-5|TRBJ1-1
ASSYQGTGVTEAF
>TRBV4-2|TRBJ1-2
ASSQDGQGRSRYT
>TRBV5-6|TRBJ1-3
ASSLWGTGGNTIY
>TRBV5-1|TRBJ1-1
ASSSGTGINTEAF